The rows below give T cell receptor beta chains drawn from one sample of a study of T cell repertoires in cytomegalovirus infection. TCRdb reprocessed the reads via MiXCR and lists one record per CDR3 protein. The sample has about 130,000 distinct CDR3 sequences; 32% are singletons. The antigens of these receptors remain unknown. The source material was CD8+ T cells from cultured PBMCs, sampled from culture after CMV antigen stimulation. The receptor set was obtained from a human donor in good health (CMV status not recorded). Some clones in this sample may be carry-over from other donors' samples. CDR3s include the opening cysteine and the closing phenylalanine or tryptophan. The order of the fields is CDR3 DNA, CDR3 protein, V gene, D gene, J gene, clone size. D genes are given only for firm matches. Not all rows give a size; the values are once, few, many and, for expanded clones, a class.

cdr3_nt: TGTGCCAGCACTCGAGAGAGCTCCTATAATTCACCCCTCCACTTT
cdr3_aa: CASTRESSYNSPLHF
v_call: TRBV6-5
d_call: -
j_call: TRBJ1-6
clone_size: -

cdr3_nt: TGTGCCAGCAGTGAATATTTTAGGGGGAGCTCCTACAATGAGCAGTTCTTC
cdr3_aa: CASSEYFRGSSYNEQFF
v_call: TRBV25-1
d_call: -
j_call: TRBJ2-1
clone_size: -

cdr3_nt: TGTGCCAGCAGCCCTCATCAAAGTCCGGGCTACGAGCAGTACTTC
cdr3_aa: CASSPHQSPGYEQYF
v_call: TRBV12-3/TRBV12-4
d_call: -
j_call: TRBJ2-7
clone_size: -

cdr3_nt: TGTGCCAGCAGTCCACCGTCCGGTACGCAGTATTTT
cdr3_aa: CASSPPSGTQYF
v_call: TRBV12-3/TRBV12-4
d_call: -
j_call: TRBJ2-3
clone_size: -

cdr3_nt: TGTGCCAGCTCACCTTCGGCAGGGGCGAACACCGGGGAGCTGTTTTTT
cdr3_aa: CASSPSAGANTGELFF
v_call: TRBV18
d_call: -
j_call: TRBJ2-2
clone_size: -

cdr3_nt: TGTGCCAGCAGTGAATTCTCCCTTAATGAAAAACTGTTTTTT
cdr3_aa: CASSEFSLNEKLFF
v_call: TRBV25-1
d_call: -
j_call: TRBJ1-4
clone_size: -

cdr3_nt: TGTGCCAGCAGTGAGAGACCCATGAACACTGAAGCTTTCTTT
cdr3_aa: CASSERPMNTEAFF
v_call: TRBV12-3/TRBV12-4
d_call: -
j_call: TRBJ1-1
clone_size: -

cdr3_nt: TGTGCCAGCAGCTTGGGAGACAGGGTGAACGAAAAACTGTTTTTT
cdr3_aa: CASSLGDRVNEKLFF
v_call: TRBV5-8
d_call: TRBD1
j_call: TRBJ1-4
clone_size: -

cdr3_nt: TGTGCCAGCAGCTTAGTCTCCGGCAGCCTAGCCAAAAACATTCAGTACTTC
cdr3_aa: CASSLVSGSLAKNIQYF
v_call: TRBV7-9
d_call: -
j_call: TRBJ2-4
clone_size: -

cdr3_nt: TGTGCCATCAGTGAGTCGAATTTAGGGTCCTACGAGCAGTACTTC
cdr3_aa: CAISESNLGSYEQYF
v_call: TRBV10-3
d_call: -
j_call: TRBJ2-7
clone_size: -

cdr3_nt: TGCAGCGTTGAGACGCCCCGCGAGCAGTACTTC
cdr3_aa: CSVETPREQYF
v_call: TRBV29-1
d_call: -
j_call: TRBJ2-7
clone_size: many

cdr3_nt: TGTGCCAGCAGCAAATATAGCAATCAGCCCCAGCATTTT
cdr3_aa: CASSKYSNQPQHF
v_call: TRBV7-2
d_call: -
j_call: TRBJ1-5
clone_size: many

cdr3_nt: TGTGCCAGCAGCTTGGCCGGACAGGGAACTAACTATGGCTACACCTTC
cdr3_aa: CASSLAGQGTNYGYTF
v_call: TRBV5-6
d_call: TRBD1
j_call: TRBJ1-2
clone_size: -

cdr3_nt: TGTGCCAGCAGTTACCCCGGACACATGAACACTGAAGCTTTCTTT
cdr3_aa: CASSYPGHMNTEAFF
v_call: TRBV6-2/TRBV6-3
d_call: -
j_call: TRBJ1-1
clone_size: -

cdr3_nt: TGTGCCAGCAGCTTAGCCGCGACCTCCGGGGAGCTGTTTTTT
cdr3_aa: CASSLAATSGELFF
v_call: TRBV7-9
d_call: -
j_call: TRBJ2-2
clone_size: -

cdr3_nt: TGTGCCAGCAGTTTTGCCTCCTACGAGCAGTACTTC
cdr3_aa: CASSFASYEQYF
v_call: TRBV12-3/TRBV12-4
d_call: -
j_call: TRBJ2-7
clone_size: few

cdr3_nt: TGTGCCAGCAGTTATGTCGGGAATGGCTACACCTTC
cdr3_aa: CASSYVGNGYTF
v_call: TRBV6-2/TRBV6-3
d_call: -
j_call: TRBJ1-2
clone_size: -

cdr3_nt: TGTGCCAGCAGCCGAGACGGACAGGGGGCGTATCAGCCCCAGCATTTT
cdr3_aa: CASSRDGQGAYQPQHF
v_call: TRBV4-2
d_call: TRBD1
j_call: TRBJ1-5
clone_size: many

cdr3_nt: TGTGCCAGCAGTCCCGGAGAGTACTATGGCTACACCTTC
cdr3_aa: CASSPGEYYGYTF
v_call: TRBV12-3/TRBV12-4
d_call: -
j_call: TRBJ1-2
clone_size: -

cdr3_nt: TGTGCCAGCAGCTTAGCGTACTCCAGCTCTGGAAACACCATATATTTT
cdr3_aa: CASSLAYSSSGNTIYF
v_call: TRBV7-9
d_call: -
j_call: TRBJ1-3
clone_size: many

cdr3_nt: TGTGCCAGCAGCGACCGTCTGGACCCCACCGGGGAGCTGTTTTTT
cdr3_aa: CASSDRLDPTGELFF
v_call: TRBV5-6
d_call: -
j_call: TRBJ2-2
clone_size: -

cdr3_nt: TGCAGTGCTAGGACGCTCGAACCGGGACAGACTTCCTTT
cdr3_aa: CSARTLEPGQTSF
v_call: TRBV20-1
d_call: TRBD1
j_call: TRBJ2-1
clone_size: -

cdr3_nt: TGTGCCAGCAGATTAGCGGGGTTGGCCTACAATGAGCAGTTCTTC
cdr3_aa: CASRLAGLAYNEQFF
v_call: TRBV6-1
d_call: TRBD2
j_call: TRBJ2-1
clone_size: -

cdr3_nt: TGTGCCAGCAGCTTAGTACGGGGACGGTCCTACAATGAGCAGTTCTTC
cdr3_aa: CASSLVRGRSYNEQFF
v_call: TRBV7-9
d_call: -
j_call: TRBJ2-1
clone_size: many

cdr3_nt: TGTGCCAGCAGCCCAGGACAGGGTGGGACCCAGTACTTC
cdr3_aa: CASSPGQGGTQYF
v_call: TRBV11-3
d_call: TRBD1
j_call: TRBJ2-5
clone_size: -

cdr3_nt: TGTGCCAGCAGGGGGGGGGGACAGGAAAATTCACCCCTCCACTTT
cdr3_aa: CASRGGGQENSPLHF
v_call: TRBV28
d_call: TRBD1
j_call: TRBJ1-6
clone_size: -

cdr3_nt: TGTGCCAGCAGTTACTCGAACGTAGGTCTAGCGGGGGAGCCGATCTCCTACGAGCAGTACTTC
cdr3_aa: CASSYSNVGLAGEPISYEQYF
v_call: TRBV6-2/TRBV6-3
d_call: TRBD2
j_call: TRBJ2-7
clone_size: -

cdr3_nt: TGCGCCAGCAGCCCGGCGAGGGTCACCTACAATGAGCAGTTCTTC
cdr3_aa: CASSPARVTYNEQFF
v_call: TRBV5-1
d_call: -
j_call: TRBJ2-1
clone_size: -

cdr3_nt: TGTGCCAGCAGCTCAGCCGACCACAGCCAGCCTAACTATGGCTACACCTTC
cdr3_aa: CASSSADHSQPNYGYTF
v_call: TRBV7-9
d_call: -
j_call: TRBJ1-2
clone_size: few

cdr3_nt: TGTGCCAGCAGCGCACTTACAGGGGTGAACACTGAAGCTTTCTTT
cdr3_aa: CASSALTGVNTEAFF
v_call: TRBV7-6
d_call: TRBD1
j_call: TRBJ1-1
clone_size: -

cdr3_nt: TGTGCCAGCAGCTCCTTACTAGCGGGGGGATACTACGAGCAGTACTTC
cdr3_aa: CASSSLLAGGYYEQYF
v_call: TRBV7-6
d_call: TRBD2
j_call: TRBJ2-7
clone_size: many

cdr3_nt: TGTGCCAGCAGCTTGACGTCGGGTGGCGGGGCGGCTGGGGCCAACGTCCTGACTTTC
cdr3_aa: CASSLTSGGGAAGANVLTF
v_call: TRBV7-9
d_call: -
j_call: TRBJ2-6
clone_size: -

cdr3_nt: TGTGCCAGCAGCTCGACAGGGGGCGCGGGGACTGAAGCTTTCTTT
cdr3_aa: CASSSTGGAGTEAFF
v_call: TRBV7-9
d_call: TRBD1
j_call: TRBJ1-1
clone_size: few

cdr3_nt: TGTGCCAGCAGTGAATACTTCGGGGTGGACACTGAAGCTTTCTTT
cdr3_aa: CASSEYFGVDTEAFF
v_call: TRBV25-1
d_call: -
j_call: TRBJ1-1
clone_size: -

cdr3_nt: TGTGCCAGCAGTTACTCGTCTACGGTTCGAGAAGTGGCCAAAAACATTCAGTACTTC
cdr3_aa: CASSYSSTVREVAKNIQYF
v_call: TRBV6-8
d_call: -
j_call: TRBJ2-4
clone_size: -

cdr3_nt: TGTGCCAGCAGTTTCCGGCAGGGGGCAAACGGGGAGCTGTTTTTT
cdr3_aa: CASSFRQGANGELFF
v_call: TRBV12-3/TRBV12-4
d_call: TRBD1
j_call: TRBJ2-2
clone_size: -

cdr3_nt: TGTGCCAGCAGCCAAGATACAGGGGGCTACTACGAGCAGTACTTC
cdr3_aa: CASSQDTGGYYEQYF
v_call: TRBV14
d_call: TRBD1
j_call: TRBJ2-7
clone_size: few

cdr3_nt: TGTGCCAGCAATTTATCCGGGGTTGGGGTCTATGGCTACACCTTC
cdr3_aa: CASNLSGVGVYGYTF
v_call: TRBV27
d_call: -
j_call: TRBJ1-2
clone_size: -

cdr3_nt: TGCAGCGTTGTGACCCCCCGAGGACTCACCTACGAGCAGTACTTC
cdr3_aa: CSVVTPRGLTYEQYF
v_call: TRBV29-1
d_call: -
j_call: TRBJ2-7
clone_size: many

cdr3_nt: TGCAGTGCTAGACGGCGGGGGGGCGTTTTAAATGAGCAGTTCTTC
cdr3_aa: CSARRRGGVLNEQFF
v_call: TRBV20-1
d_call: TRBD2
j_call: TRBJ2-1
clone_size: few

cdr3_nt: TGCAGTGCTAGAGTGGGGGGACTAGCGGCCTCAGGGGAGCTGTTTTTT
cdr3_aa: CSARVGGLAASGELFF
v_call: TRBV20-1
d_call: TRBD2
j_call: TRBJ2-2
clone_size: -

cdr3_nt: TGTGCCAGCAGCTTTAGGTCCAGGGAGAATCAGCCCCAGCATTTT
cdr3_aa: CASSFRSRENQPQHF
v_call: TRBV7-2
d_call: -
j_call: TRBJ1-5
clone_size: few

cdr3_nt: TGTGCCAGCAGTGCTTTATCCTATTGGCTTGCGGGGGAGCCCGGGGAGCTGTTTTTT
cdr3_aa: CASSALSYWLAGEPGELFF
v_call: TRBV6-1
d_call: TRBD2
j_call: TRBJ2-2
clone_size: -

cdr3_nt: TGTGCCAGCAGCTTAGCGGCAGGGCCGGGAGCTTTCTTT
cdr3_aa: CASSLAAGPGAFF
v_call: TRBV11-2
d_call: -
j_call: TRBJ1-1
clone_size: -

cdr3_nt: TGTGCCAGTAGCCAGCTCCCCTCCTACAATGAGCAGTTCTTC
cdr3_aa: CASSQLPSYNEQFF
v_call: TRBV19
d_call: -
j_call: TRBJ2-1
clone_size: few

cdr3_nt: TGTGCCAGCAGTGAAGGATCACGTCGCGAAGCCTACAATTCACCCCTCCACTTT
cdr3_aa: CASSEGSRREAYNSPLHF
v_call: TRBV25-1
d_call: -
j_call: TRBJ1-6
clone_size: -